This is a list of T cell receptor beta chains from one sample in a study of beta chain features in type 1 diabetes. TCRdb's copy holds only in-frame clones and misses some; the assay was immunoSEQ multiplex PCR. The sample has 400,000 or so clones, approximately 12% seen once. Source material: naive CD4+ T cells from blood. Source of these receptors: a woman under 30 with type 1 diabetes. Both conserved end residues are part of each CDR3. Each record gives: D gene, J gene, V gene, clone size, CDR3 protein, CDR3 DNA. A D gene is named only where the DNA matches it firmly. Clone size is shown for a subset of rows, as once, few, many or a class of expanded clone.

D gene: -
J gene: TRBJ2-3
V gene: TRBV28
clone size: -
CDR3 protein: CASTRFSGERADTQYF
CDR3 DNA: TGTGCCAGCACCCGCTTCTCGGGGGAGAGGGCAGATACGCAGTATTTT

D gene: -
J gene: TRBJ1-1
V gene: TRBV2
clone size: -
CDR3 protein: CASTDSFTEAFF
CDR3 DNA: TGTGCCAGCACCGACAGCTTCACTGAAGCTTTCTTT

D gene: TRBD2
J gene: TRBJ2-3
V gene: TRBV28
clone size: few
CDR3 protein: CASTRGGSGTDTQYF
CDR3 DNA: TGTGCCAGCACTCGCGGGGGTTCCGGCACAGATACGCAGTATTTT

D gene: TRBD1
J gene: TRBJ2-3
V gene: TRBV6-5
clone size: few
CDR3 protein: CASSRQGGVDTQYF
CDR3 DNA: TGTGCCAGCAGCCGACAGGGGGGGGTGGATACGCAGTATTTT

D gene: TRBD2
J gene: TRBJ2-5
V gene: TRBV6-1
clone size: -
CDR3 protein: CASSGLPGTSVGKTQYF
CDR3 DNA: TGTGCCAGCAGTGGGCTACCCGGGACTAGCGTGGGAAAGACCCAGTACTTC

D gene: TRBD2
J gene: TRBJ2-5
V gene: TRBV9
clone size: few
CDR3 protein: CASSVDPSTSGSQETQYF
CDR3 DNA: TGTGCCAGCAGCGTAGACCCGTCAACTAGCGGTTCTCAAGAGACCCAGTACTTC

D gene: TRBD2
J gene: TRBJ2-1
V gene: TRBV30
clone size: few
CDR3 protein: CAWAGLAVEFF
CDR3 DNA: TGTGCCTGGGCCGGACTAGCAGTCGAGTTCTTC

D gene: TRBD2
J gene: TRBJ2-5
V gene: TRBV19
clone size: few
CDR3 protein: CASSRGLAGTRETQYF
CDR3 DNA: TGTGCCAGTAGTCGCGGACTAGCGGGAACACGAGAGACCCAGTACTTC

D gene: -
J gene: TRBJ1-5
V gene: TRBV4-3
clone size: few
CDR3 protein: CASSQEWAQVNQPQHF
CDR3 DNA: TGCGCCAGCAGCCAAGAATGGGCGCAGGTCAATCAGCCCCAGCATTTT

D gene: TRBD1
J gene: TRBJ2-1
V gene: TRBV18
clone size: few
CDR3 protein: CASSRDVGTAGYNEQFF
CDR3 DNA: TGTGCCAGCTCACGCGATGTGGGGACAGCCGGATACAATGAGCAGTTCTTC

D gene: TRBD2
J gene: TRBJ2-5
V gene: TRBV9
clone size: -
CDR3 protein: CASSVGGTSGAGTQYF
CDR3 DNA: TGTGCCAGCAGCGTAGGGGGTACTAGCGGGGCAGGGACCCAGTACTTC

D gene: -
J gene: TRBJ2-3
V gene: TRBV7-2
clone size: -
CDR3 protein: CASFNGFTDTQYF
CDR3 DNA: TGTGCCAGCTTCAACGGTTTCACAGATACGCAGTATTTT

D gene: -
J gene: TRBJ2-5
V gene: TRBV29-1
clone size: few
CDR3 protein: CSVRVHETQYF
CDR3 DNA: TGCAGCGTTCGGGTACACGAGACCCAGTACTTC

D gene: TRBD2
J gene: TRBJ2-7
V gene: TRBV5-1
clone size: few
CDR3 protein: CASSLELGRAYEQYF
CDR3 DNA: TGCGCCAGCAGCTTGGAATTGGGGAGGGCCTACGAGCAGTACTTC

D gene: TRBD2
J gene: TRBJ2-5
V gene: TRBV30
clone size: -
CDR3 protein: CAAGTSGTTVPRSQYF
CDR3 DNA: TGTGCCGCCGGGACTAGCGGGACGACCGTTCCAAGATCCCAGTACTTC

D gene: TRBD1
J gene: TRBJ1-5
V gene: TRBV19
clone size: few
CDR3 protein: CASIHTGEAQPQHF
CDR3 DNA: TGTGCCAGTATCCACACAGGGGAGGCTCAGCCCCAGCATTTT

D gene: TRBD2
J gene: TRBJ2-5
V gene: TRBV4-2
clone size: few
CDR3 protein: CASSQEGLAETQYF
CDR3 DNA: TGTGCCAGCAGCCAAGAAGGACTAGCGGAGACCCAGTACTTC

D gene: TRBD1
J gene: TRBJ1-1
V gene: TRBV18
clone size: few
CDR3 protein: CASSQGQEMNTEAFF
CDR3 DNA: TGTGCCAGCTCACAGGGACAGGAGATGAACACTGAAGCTTTCTTT

D gene: -
J gene: TRBJ1-5
V gene: TRBV29-1
clone size: -
CDR3 protein: CSVRAQVNQPQHF
CDR3 DNA: TGCAGCGTTCGGGCACAGGTCAATCAGCCCCAGCATTTT

D gene: -
J gene: TRBJ2-7
V gene: TRBV28
clone size: few
CDR3 protein: CASSYAGEQYF
CDR3 DNA: TGTGCCAGCAGTTACGCGGGAGAGCAGTACTTC

D gene: -
J gene: TRBJ2-3
V gene: TRBV7-2
clone size: -
CDR3 protein: CASSAWDTIADTQYF
CDR3 DNA: TGTGCCAGCAGCGCATGGGACACAATCGCAGATACGCAGTATTTT

D gene: TRBD2
J gene: TRBJ2-5
V gene: TRBV7-9
clone size: -
CDR3 protein: CASSEGTSGRAQQETQYF
CDR3 DNA: TGTGCCAGCAGCGAGGGGACTAGCGGGAGGGCTCAACAAGAGACCCAGTACTTC

D gene: TRBD1
J gene: TRBJ2-1
V gene: TRBV7-9
clone size: few
CDR3 protein: CASGRTGNPSYNEQFF
CDR3 DNA: TGTGCCAGCGGCCGGACAGGGAACCCCTCCTACAATGAGCAGTTCTTC

D gene: TRBD1
J gene: TRBJ1-2
V gene: TRBV18
clone size: few
CDR3 protein: CASSLTLWTGNYGYTF
CDR3 DNA: TGTGCCAGCTCACTTACCCTCTGGACAGGGAACTATGGCTACACCTTC

D gene: -
J gene: TRBJ1-4
V gene: TRBV7-9
clone size: few
CDR3 protein: CASSLRQGTEKLFF
CDR3 DNA: TGTGCCAGCAGCTTACGTCAGGGTACTGAAAAACTGTTTTTT

D gene: -
J gene: TRBJ1-1
V gene: TRBV5-1
clone size: -
CDR3 protein: CASTRDLATEAFF
CDR3 DNA: TGCGCCAGCACCAGGGATTTGGCCACTGAAGCTTTCTTT

D gene: TRBD2
J gene: TRBJ2-7
V gene: TRBV5-1
clone size: -
CDR3 protein: CASSQGLVRFEQYF
CDR3 DNA: TGCGCCAGCAGTCAGGGACTAGTCAGGTTCGAGCAGTACTTC

D gene: TRBD2
J gene: TRBJ2-1
V gene: TRBV5-4
clone size: few
CDR3 protein: CASSLVGLAGGEQFF
CDR3 DNA: TGTGCCAGCAGCTTGGTGGGACTAGCGGGGGGAGAGCAGTTCTTC

D gene: TRBD1
J gene: TRBJ1-4
V gene: TRBV9
clone size: -
CDR3 protein: CASSAGQGAFEKLFF
CDR3 DNA: TGTGCCAGCAGCGCGGGACAGGGGGCCTTTGAAAAACTGTTTTTT

D gene: -
J gene: TRBJ1-3
V gene: TRBV10-3
clone size: -
CDR3 protein: CAIGKTGGNTIYF
CDR3 DNA: TGTGCCATCGGGAAAACAGGGGGAAACACCATATATTTT

D gene: -
J gene: TRBJ1-5
V gene: TRBV7-8
clone size: -
CDR3 protein: CASSSTTPGPNQPQHF
CDR3 DNA: TGTGCCAGCAGCTCCACTACCCCTGGTCCCAATCAGCCCCAGCATTTT

D gene: TRBD1
J gene: TRBJ1-2
V gene: TRBV28
clone size: few
CDR3 protein: CASSLPATGDYGYTF
CDR3 DNA: TGTGCCAGCAGTTTACCCGCTACAGGGGACTATGGCTACACCTTC

D gene: TRBD2
J gene: TRBJ2-5
V gene: TRBV5-4
clone size: -
CDR3 protein: CASSSRTRETQYF
CDR3 DNA: TGTGCCAGCAGCTCTAGGACTAGGGAGACCCAGTACTTC

D gene: -
J gene: TRBJ2-7
V gene: TRBV6-6
clone size: few
CDR3 protein: CASSYGTGIYEQYF
CDR3 DNA: TGTGCCAGCAGTTACGGAACGGGGATCTACGAGCAGTACTTC

D gene: TRBD2
J gene: TRBJ2-1
V gene: TRBV27
clone size: few
CDR3 protein: CASRLAGGAYNEQFF
CDR3 DNA: TGTGCCAGCAGACTAGCGGGAGGGGCCTACAATGAGCAGTTCTTC

D gene: TRBD1
J gene: TRBJ1-2
V gene: TRBV30
clone size: -
CDR3 protein: CAWSLRGRGVYGYTF
CDR3 DNA: TGTGCCTGGAGTTTGAGGGGGCGCGGTGTCTATGGCTACACCTTC

D gene: TRBD2
J gene: TRBJ2-3
V gene: TRBV19
clone size: few
CDR3 protein: CASSHYRTSNWYF
CDR3 DNA: TGTGCCAGTAGTCACTACCGGACTAGCAATTGGTATTTT